This T cell receptor (beta chain) was documented in a study of blood T cell repertoires in COVID-19. Looking at the study overall: Both acute and convalescent COVID-19 samples were obtained from the United States, Italy and Spain. T cells, B-cell-depleted T cells, or PBMCs provided the cDNA or gDNA that served as material.

J lost 1 base, V lost 4 bases, and 5 bases had no gene match. Looked up from germline, CDR1 is SGHRS and CDR2 is YFSETQ. There are 15 residues in the CDR3. Authors' data handling: It was from reference gene primer amplification that nucleated cell counts were estimated. Data came from immunoSEQ multiplex PCR; TCRdb stores just in-frame clones and leaves some out. That table furnishes V, J and clone size, whereas the DNA furnished D and trimming. Of about 76,000 clones detected, 70% to 90% appear once; the ten largest clones hold around 9.6%. Patients at the Seattle site were enrolled during active infection and followed longitudinally.

The TCR comes from a man in his forties or fifties with COVID-19, enrolled during active disease. Input material: peripheral blood. The rearrangement joins TRBV5-1 to TRBJ2-3; 8 bases map to TRBD2. The DNA for the CDR3 is TGCGCCAGCAGCCCGCGGGAGGTCGGCACAGATACGCAGTATTTT. This sequence encodes CASSPREVGTDTQYF.